This T cell receptor (beta chain) was captured in a study of cytomegalovirus exposure and HLA in healthy donors. General study findings and limits: The study flagged some 170 TCR beta chains as cytomegalovirus-associated. The classifier reportedly diagnosed cytomegalovirus status with high sensitivity and specificity.

The junction had 9 bases not matched to a gene; V was cut back by 3 bases and J by 5 bases. This CDR3 is built from 15 residues. Germline lookup yields CDR1 KGHSH and CDR2 LQKENI. Assay used: immunoSEQ multiplex PCR; TCRdb lists only in-frame clones, some missing. The data contain 85,000 to 120,000 clones, about 87% of them singletons. This clone was counted a few times. What it binds is unknown. Sequenced sample: PBMCs. The chain joins TRBV18 to TRBJ2-7; TRBD1 aligns across 8 bases. The sequence derives from a young woman in good health and CMV-seropositive. CDR3: CASSPPTDRAHEQYF. DNA of the CDR3: TGTGCCAGCTCACCCCCGACGGACAGGGCCCACGAGCAGTACTTC.